What follows are 26 T cell receptor beta chains derived from one specimen sequenced in a study of T cells expressing NK-cell markers. TCRdb re-called the 5' RACE reads, yielding one record per CDR3 amino acid sequence without DNA. Its listing shows some 390,000 distinct CDR3 sequences. Sample: blood T cells: a sorted CD56 or NKG2C T cell subset, CD4+ or CD8+ T cells, or bulk PBMC T cells (not recorded which). All receptors come from a woman between 45 and 60 years old in good health.

The chain carries TRBV12-3 or TRBV12-4 and TRBJ1-2. This CDR3 spans 12 amino acids. The CDR3 reads CASSLPSVGYTF.

The J gene is TRBJ1-5, the V gene TRBV24-1; TCRdb proposes TRBD1, but this gene call is untestable without DNA. Per the germline V gene, CDR1 is KGHDR and CDR2 is SFDVKD. The CDR3 has 14 residues. The CDR3 sequence is CATSDSGVGQPQHF.

The chain uses TRBV18 and TRBJ1-2; TCRdb reports TRBD1, a call that lacks DNA to check it against. The length of the CDR3 is 13 residues. Per germline, CDR1 KGHSH and CDR2 LQKENI. This CDR3 reads CASSPPQGYGYTF.

This chain uses TRBV10-2 with TRBJ2-4. The germline V gene has CDR1 WSHSY and CDR2 SAAADI. The CDR3 is 11 amino acids. The CDR3 region is CASSESNIQYF.

The chain links TRBV29-1 to TRBJ1-1. Germline loops: CDR1 SQVTM, CDR2 ANQGSEA. The CDR3 extends over 14 amino acids. CDR3 protein: CSLGRGSTNTEAFF.

CDR3 amino acids: CARRGQGEINEQFF. The rearrangement links TRBV6-4 to TRBJ2-1; the D call from TCRdb, TRBD1, cannot be confirmed without DNA. This CDR3 comprises 14 residues. Germline-derived CDR1 and CDR2 are MRHNA and SNTAGT.

This chain joins TRBV24-1 and TRBJ1-2. Germline V gene data show CDR1 as KGHDR and CDR2 as SFDVKD. The CDR3 loop spans 16 amino acids. This chain's CDR3 is CATSDGRTALNYGYTF.

This CDR3 is CASSFGEATDTQYF. This sequence joins TRBV7-6 and TRBJ2-3. This CDR3 is 14 amino acids long. CDR1 and CDR2 from the germline V gene are SGHVS and FNYEAQ. Supplemented by reference TRBV7-6 and TRBJ2-3, the full variable domain reads GAGVSQSPRYKVTKRGQDVALRCDPISGHVSLYWYRQALGQGPEFLTYFNYEAQQDKSGLPNDRFSAERPEGSISTLTIQRTEQRDSAMYRCASSFGEATDTQYFGPGTRLTVL.

The chain's CDR3 is CASSTSRYEQYF. The V and J genes are TRBV19 and TRBJ2-7. CDR1 LNHDA and CDR2 SQIVND come from the germline V gene (reference sequence). The CDR3 spans 12 residues.

The V call is TRBV6-6, the J call TRBJ1-1; as DNA is missing, the TRBD1 call by TCRdb cannot be tested. The CDR3 consists of 14 residues. CDR1 is MNHNY, CDR2 SVGAGI, per germline (reference sequence). CDR3 sequence reads: CASTKGQMNTEAFF.

This chain joins TRBV11-3 and TRBJ2-7. This CDR3 has 14 residues. Germline-derived CDR1 and CDR2 are SGHNT and YENEEA. The CDR3 region is CASGLGDTGYEQYF.

The V gene is TRBV5-1, the J gene TRBJ2-2; as DNA is missing, the TRBD2 call by TCRdb cannot be tested. Germline loops: CDR1 SGHRS, CDR2 YFSETQ. The CDR3 has 15 residues. This CDR3 reads CASSPARLGTGELFF. Full variable domain (outside the CDR3, taken from reference TRBV5-1 and TRBJ2-2): KAGVTQTPRYLIKTRGQQVTLSCSPISGHRSVSWYQQTPGQGLQFLFEYFSETQRNKGNFPGRFSGRQFSNSRSEMNVSTLELGDSALYLCASSPARLGTGELFFGEGSRLTVL.

The chain carries TRBV7-9 and TRBJ2-3. CDR1 and CDR2 (germline): SEHNR, FQNEAQ (reference sequence). The CDR3 extends over 16 amino acids. The CDR3 sequence: CASSPNQFSSTDTQYF.

The chain is built from TRBV11-2 and TRBJ2-3; TCRdb's D gene call, TRBD1, goes unchecked for lack of DNA. From germline, CDR1 is SGHAT and CDR2 FQNNGV. This CDR3 is built from 15 residues. The CDR3 protein is CASSLDWQAGDTQYF.

V is TRBV7-8 and J is TRBJ2-5. The CDR3 loop spans 14 amino acids. CDR1 SGHVS and CDR2 FQNEAQ come from the germline V gene. The CDR3 region is CASGRWENQETQYF. Looking up the rest from reference TRBV7-8 and TRBJ2-5 gives the full variable domain: GAGVSQSPRYKVAKRGQDVALRCDPISGHVSLFWYQQALGQGPEFLTYFQNEAQLDKSGLPSDRFFAERPEGSVSTLKIQRTQQEDSAVYLCASGRWENQETQYFGPGTRLLVL.

J is TRBJ2-3 and V is TRBV7-2; TCRdb lists TRBD2, though no DNA is available to test this call. The CDR3 contains 17 residues. The germline gives CDR1 SGHTA, CDR2 FQGNSA. Here the CDR3 reads CASQRVTAGVNTDTQYF.

V usage is TRBV29-1 and J usage is TRBJ2-1; TCRdb proposes TRBD2, but this gene call is untestable without DNA. This CDR3 contains 11 residues. Germline CDR1 SQVTM, CDR2 ANQGSEA. This CDR3 reads CSVDTGGEQFF.

The rearrangement uses TRBV3-1 and TRBJ2-1. The CDR3 contains 16 residues. CDR1 is LGHDT and CDR2 is YNNKEL in the germline V gene (reference sequence). The CDR3 loop is CASSQDVAARYNEQFF.

The V and J genes are TRBV11-2 and TRBJ1-6; the D call of TRBD1 rests on TCRdb alone, since no DNA is present to check it. The V gene's germline CDR1 is SGHAT and CDR2 FQNNGV. This CDR3 comprises 13 residues. CDR3 amino acids: CASTQRTNSPLHF.

The chain combines TRBV28 with TRBJ2-3. The CDR3 covers 15 residues. CDR1 is MDHEN, CDR2 SYDVKM, per germline. CDR3: CASSFRAIHTDTQYF.

This chain connects TRBV6-5 to TRBJ1-5; TCRdb proposes TRBD1, but this gene call is untestable without DNA. The CDR3 extends over 14 amino acids. Germline CDR1 is MNHEY and CDR2 is SVGAGI. The CDR3 spells CASSYARGNQPQHF.

This chain joins TRBV5-1 and TRBJ1-1; TCRdb calls TRBD1, which cannot be checked without DNA. Germline CDR1 SGHRS, CDR2 YFSETQ. The CDR3 extends over 13 amino acids. CDR3 sequence: CASSRGQGTEAFF.

CDR3 amino acids: CASSQGVRAFF. The rearrangement joins TRBV3-1 to TRBJ1-1. Germline CDR1 LGHDT, CDR2 YNNKEL (reference sequence). This CDR3 has 11 residues.

The chain carries TRBV20-1 and TRBJ2-1; TCRdb indicates TRBD2, and absent DNA this call remains unverified. The CDR3 runs to 15 residues. Germline V CDR1 and CDR2: DFQATT, SNEGSKA (reference sequence). CDR3 amino acids: CSASISGRGFGEQFF.

The chain employs TRBV6-2 or TRBV6-3 and TRBJ2-3; there is no DNA to check the TCRdb D call of TRBD2. Looked up from germline, CDR1 is MNHEY and CDR2 is SVGEGT. This CDR3 has 18 residues. This chain's CDR3 is CASTYPGLAGVPTDTQYF.

The rearrangement links TRBV4-1 to TRBJ1-5; TCRdb picks TRBD1, but there is no DNA to check that call. The CDR3 extends over 14 amino acids. The germline gives CDR1 MGHRA, CDR2 YSYEKL. CDR3: CASSHPWGDQPQHF.